This TCR beta chain was recovered during a study of T cells in Graves' hyperthyroidism and ophthalmopathy. Researchers took RNA transcripts and amplified the TCR beta CDR3 regions from them. The TCR CDR3 was amplified in a first-round RT-PCR using the HTBI primer set. Via MiXCR, TCRdb re-called the multiplex PCR reads, giving one row per CDR3 protein. This sample has under 800,000 distinct CDR3 sequences, with 12% to 15% found just once. The study defined stable Graves' hyperthyroidism as no ophthalmopathy progression within 18 months. The study excluded patients with uncontrolled infection, other autoimmune disease, pregnancy or lactation. This clonotype was picked up a small number of times. V lost 6 bases and J lost 4; bases outside the gene matches: 5. The CDR3 is 14 amino acids.

The V gene is TRBV12-3 or TRBV12-4, the J gene TRBJ2-3; 9 bases agree with TRBD2. This clonotype was obtained from a woman aged 18-35 years with Graves' hyperthyroidism. Sequencing was done on a sample of blood. The CDR3 loop is CASRIAGAADTQYF. The CDR3 DNA sequence: TGTGCCAGCAGGATAGCGGGAGCTGCAGATACGCAGTATTTT.